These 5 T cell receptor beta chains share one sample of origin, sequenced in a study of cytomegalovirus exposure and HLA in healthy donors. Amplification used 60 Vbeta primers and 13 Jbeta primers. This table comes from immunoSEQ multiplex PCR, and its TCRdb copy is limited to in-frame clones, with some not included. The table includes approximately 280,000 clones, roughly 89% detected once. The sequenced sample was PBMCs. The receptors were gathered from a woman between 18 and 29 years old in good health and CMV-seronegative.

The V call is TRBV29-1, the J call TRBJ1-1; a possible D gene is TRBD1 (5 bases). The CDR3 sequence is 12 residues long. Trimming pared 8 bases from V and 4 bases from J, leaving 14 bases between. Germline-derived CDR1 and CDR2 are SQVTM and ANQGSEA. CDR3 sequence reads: CSSQGVSTEAFF. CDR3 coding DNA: TGCAGCTCCCAAGGGGTTAGCACTGAAGCTTTCTTT.

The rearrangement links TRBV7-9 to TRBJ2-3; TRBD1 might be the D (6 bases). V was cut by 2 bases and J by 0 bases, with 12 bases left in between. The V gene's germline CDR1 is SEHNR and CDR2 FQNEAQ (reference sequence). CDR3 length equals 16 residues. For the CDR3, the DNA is TGTGCCAGCAGCTTATCAGGACAGCCTAGCACAGATACGCAGTATTTT. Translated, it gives CASSLSGQPSTDTQYF.

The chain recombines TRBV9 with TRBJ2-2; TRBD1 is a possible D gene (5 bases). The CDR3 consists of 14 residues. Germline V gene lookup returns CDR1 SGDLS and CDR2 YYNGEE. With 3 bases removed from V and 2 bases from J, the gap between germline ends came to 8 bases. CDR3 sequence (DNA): TGTGCCAGCAGCGGCGACAGAAACACCGGGGAGCTGTTTTTT. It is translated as CASSGDRNTGELFF.

This CDR3 is CASAQGSNEKLFF. CDR3 sequence (DNA): TGTGCCAGCGCACAGGGATCTAATGAAAAACTGTTTTTT. The chain employs TRBV5-6 and TRBJ1-4, with a tentative D call TRBD1 (6 bases). The CDR3 is 13 amino acids. Between the trimmed V and J ends, which lost 7 bases and 3 bases, there was a span of 10 bases. Germline V lookup: CDR1 SGHDT, CDR2 YYEEEE.

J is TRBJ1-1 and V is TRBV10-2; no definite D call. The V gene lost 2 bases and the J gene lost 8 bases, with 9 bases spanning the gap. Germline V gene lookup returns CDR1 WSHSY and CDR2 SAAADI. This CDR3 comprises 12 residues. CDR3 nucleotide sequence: TGCGCCAGCAGTGAGAACTCATTCGAAGCTTTCTTT. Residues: CASSENSFEAFF.